Reported below is one T cell receptor (beta chain). Its specificity is unknown. This entry belongs to a study of cytomegalovirus exposure and HLA in healthy donors. Findings and caveats of the study: The Asian-associated ancestry cluster reportedly had fewer N-insertions than the approximately 630-donor mean in a later analysis. It was reportedly the case that the classifier diagnosed cytomegalovirus status with high specificity and sensitivity. For most TCR sequences rarity was the rule, although some public TCRs occurred in many donors.

Per the germline V gene, CDR1 is SNHLY and CDR2 is FYNNEI. The CDR3 is 14 amino acids. V shed 3 bases and J shed 6 bases, with 14 bases lying between them. The PCR made use of 60 Vbeta and 13 Jbeta primers. Using immunoSEQ multiplex PCR, the repertoire was profiled, and TCRdb retains in-frame clones only, with some absent. The sample yields just over 150,000 clones, less than 85% seen once. This chain joins TRBV2 and TRBJ1-2, with D unresolved. This sequence originates from a woman aged 45-65 years in good health and CMV-seropositive. The sequenced sample consisted of PBMCs. The CDR3 region is CASSEVGPEDGYTF. For the CDR3, the DNA is TGTGCCAGCAGTGAGGTCGGCCCGGAGGATGGCTACACCTTC.